This T cell receptor (beta chain) emerged from a study of T cell responses to AZD1222 COVID-19 vaccine. Overall study findings and caveats: Nearly half of unique spike-specific TCRs reportedly avoided B.1.351 and B.1.1.7 mutated regions. Among AZD1222 vaccinees, only 5 to 7 were seropositive at baseline.

This clone was counted only a few times. The antigen remains unidentified. The protocol was immunoSEQ multiplex PCR, while the TCRdb copy is restricted to in-frame clones and leaves out a portion. The sample has 160,000 or so clones, 80% to 90% seen once. The germline gives CDR1 SGHTA, CDR2 FQGNSA. The CDR3 has 18 amino acids. V lost 2 bases to trimming and J lost 5 bases; unmatched junction nucleotides: 10. Sample: peripheral blood, taken 28 days after the second dose of the MenACWY control vaccine. J is TRBJ1-6 and V is TRBV7-2; 9 bases agree with TRBD1. This TCR came from an adult who received the MenACWY meningococcal vaccine as a control. CDR3 coding DNA: TGTGCCAGCAGCTTAAAACCGGGACAGGGCAACAATAATTCACCCCTCCACTTT. It translates to CASSLKPGQGNNNSPLHF.